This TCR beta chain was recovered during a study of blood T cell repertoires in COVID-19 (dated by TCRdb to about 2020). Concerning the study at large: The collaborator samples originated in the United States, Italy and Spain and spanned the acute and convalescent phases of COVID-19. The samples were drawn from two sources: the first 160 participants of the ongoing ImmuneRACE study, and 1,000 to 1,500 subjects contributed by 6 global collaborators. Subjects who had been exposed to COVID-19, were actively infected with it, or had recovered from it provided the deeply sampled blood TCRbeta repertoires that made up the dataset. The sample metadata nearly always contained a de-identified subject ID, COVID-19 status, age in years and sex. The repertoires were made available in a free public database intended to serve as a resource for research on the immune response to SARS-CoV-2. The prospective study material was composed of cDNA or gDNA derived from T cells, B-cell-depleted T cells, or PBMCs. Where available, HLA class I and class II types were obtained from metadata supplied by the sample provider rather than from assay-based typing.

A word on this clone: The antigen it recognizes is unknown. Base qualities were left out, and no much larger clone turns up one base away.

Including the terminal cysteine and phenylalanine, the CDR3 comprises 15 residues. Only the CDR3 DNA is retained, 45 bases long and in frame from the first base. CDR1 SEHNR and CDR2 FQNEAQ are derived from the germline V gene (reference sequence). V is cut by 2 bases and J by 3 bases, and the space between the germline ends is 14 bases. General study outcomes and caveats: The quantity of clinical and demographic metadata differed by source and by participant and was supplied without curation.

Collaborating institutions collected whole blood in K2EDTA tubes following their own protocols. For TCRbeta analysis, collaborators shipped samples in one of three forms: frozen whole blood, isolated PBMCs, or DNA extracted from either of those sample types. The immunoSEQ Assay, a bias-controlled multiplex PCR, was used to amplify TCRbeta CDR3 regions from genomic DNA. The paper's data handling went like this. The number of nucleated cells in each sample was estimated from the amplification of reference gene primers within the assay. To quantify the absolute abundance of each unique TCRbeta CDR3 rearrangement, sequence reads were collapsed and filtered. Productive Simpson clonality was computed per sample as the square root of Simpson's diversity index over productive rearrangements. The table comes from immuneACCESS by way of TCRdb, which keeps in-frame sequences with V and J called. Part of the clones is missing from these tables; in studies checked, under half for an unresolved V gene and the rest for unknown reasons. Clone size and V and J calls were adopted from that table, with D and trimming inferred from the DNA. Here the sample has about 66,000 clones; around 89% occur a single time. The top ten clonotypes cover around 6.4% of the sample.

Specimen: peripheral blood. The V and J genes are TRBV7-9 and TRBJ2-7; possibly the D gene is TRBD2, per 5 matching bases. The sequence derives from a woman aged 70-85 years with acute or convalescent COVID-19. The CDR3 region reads CASSLRRAAGYEQYF. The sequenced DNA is TGTGCCAGCAGCTTAAGGCGGGCCGCGGGCTACGAGCAGTACTTC.